The 9 T cell receptor beta chains below come from one sample, sequenced in a study of Tregs in tolerant kidney transplant recipients (dated by TCRdb to the late 2010s). Related donors were used in the transplants with nonmyeloablative bone marrow transplantation, and mixed chimerism was transient in the human trials. The library was produced with the immunoSEQ multiplex PCR assay. TCRdb's version of the immuneACCESS table is confined to in-frame rearrangements and falls short of the full clone set. An unresolved V gene accounts for under half of the shortfall where checked; the remainder is of unknown origin. This sample's table has entries for approximately 11,000 clones. The ten largest account for 25% to 30% of the sample. Sequencing was performed on CD8+ T cells from blood (PBMCs), taken 24 months after the transplant. The source is a human patient who received a combined kidney and bone marrow transplant. Some T cells may be donor cells from the graft after a transplant.

In the case of this clone: Read sequence stops 3 residues before the CDR3 end, and the germline J gene provides the missing end. The chain couples TRBV5-6 to TRBJ1-1, with a tentative D call TRBD1 (5 bases). CDR1 is SGHDT, CDR2 YYEEEE, per germline. The CDR3 covers 13 residues. V shed 2 bases and J shed 4 bases, with 9 bases lying between them. CDR3 in amino acids: CASSLTGPTEAFF. The sequenced CDR3 bases are TGTGCCAGCAGCTTAACAGGCCCCACTGAA.

As regards this clone: The CDR3 end lies 3 residues beyond the end of the read and is filled in from the germline J gene. V gene TRBV29-1 combines with J gene TRBJ2-3; 13 nucleotides agree with TRBD2. CDR1 and CDR2 from the germline V gene are SQVTM and ANQGSEA. The J segment lost 4 bases and the V segment lost 8 bases, leaving 12 bases of the junction unmatched. CDR3 length: 16 residues. This chain's CDR3 is CSSWTSGSTSADTQYF. The sequenced CDR3 bases are TGCAGCTCTTGGACTAGCGGGAGTACAAGCGCAGATACG.

Turning to this clone: The read is 3 residues too short to cover the CDR3 end, so that end is filled in from the germline J gene. The rearrangement joins TRBV7-2 to TRBJ1-1; D is uncertain. This CDR3 spans 14 amino acids. In germline, CDR1 is SGHTA, CDR2 FQGNSA. The sequenced CDR3 bases are TGTGCCAGCAGCTTAGCGCACACAATAGGGGAA. As protein: CASSLAHTIGE. The full CDR3 protein reads CASSLAHTIGEAFF.

Of note for this clone: The CDR3 end lies 3 residues beyond the end of the read and is filled in from the germline J gene. The chain uses TRBV20-1 and TRBJ2-3, with TRBD2 matching over 11 bases. Germline V gene data show CDR1 as DFQATT and CDR2 as SNEGSKA (reference sequence). The CDR3 length is 16 residues. Trimming cost V 5 bases and J 6 bases; bases outside gene matches: 13. The CDR3 bases that were read are TGCAGTGCTCCTCGCCGACTAGCGGGGCGTCCCGATACG. Encoded protein: CSAPRRLAGRPDT. Given in full, the CDR3 is CSAPRRLAGRPDTQYF.

About this clone itself: Read data end 3 residues before the CDR3 end; the end is taken from the germline J gene. V is TRBV12-3 or TRBV12-4 and J is TRBJ2-6, with TRBD1 matching 9 bases. V lost 2 bases to trimming and J lost 0 bases; unmatched junction nucleotides: 2. The CDR3 is made up of 17 amino acids. The chain's CDR3 is CASSLHRGLSGANVLTF. CDR3 bases read: TGTGCCAGCAGTTTACACAGGGGGCTCTCTGGGGCCAACGTC.

CDR3 bases read: TGCAGTGCTAGACAGGGGAGTTCCTACGAG. Protein sequence: CSARQGSSYE. In full, the CDR3 is CSARQGSSYEQYF. V gene TRBV20-1 combines with J gene TRBJ2-7; a possible D gene is TRBD1 (6 bases). The CDR3 extends 3 residues past the end of the read, so its final part is completed from the germline J gene. The CDR3 runs 13 residues. Looked up from germline, CDR1 is DFQATT and CDR2 is SNEGSKA (reference sequence). The V end lost 2 bases, the J end lost 1 base, and 9 bases lay between the germline ends.

As regards this clone: The missing CDR3 end, 3 residues past where the read stops, is filled in from the germline J gene. The chain uses TRBV18 and TRBJ2-1; 7 bases agree with TRBD1. Trimming at V came to 3 bases and at J to 3 bases, leaving 5 bases not matched to a gene. This CDR3 region has 15 residues. In germline, CDR1 is KGHSH, CDR2 LQKENI. Incomplete CDR3 DNA: TGTGCCAGCTCACCCGACAGGGCTTTCTACAATGAG. As protein: CASSPDRAFYNE. The complete CDR3 reads CASSPDRAFYNEQFF.

As for this clone: The read comes to an end 3 residues before the CDR3 does, leaving the germline J gene to fill in the end. V and J are TRBV4-2 and TRBJ2-7; 12 bases map to TRBD2. Trimming cost V 1 base and J 5 bases; bases outside gene matches: 3. The CDR3 is 15 residues long. Per the germline V gene, CDR1 is LGHNA and CDR2 is YNFKEQ. Partial CDR3 DNA: TGTGCCAGCAGCCAAGCTAGCGGGAGGGCCCACGAG. This sequence encodes CASSQASGRAHE. The whole CDR3 is CASSQASGRAHEQYF.

This clone is called medium-sized based on its frequency. The CDR3 goes on 3 residues after the read ends, and that part is filled in from the germline J gene. The chain is built from TRBV19 and TRBJ2-1; the D gene is possibly TRBD2 (5 bases). The germline V and J ends were trimmed by 3 bases and 2 bases, with 14 bases remaining between them. CDR1 is LNHDA and CDR2 is SQIVND in the germline V gene (reference sequence). This CDR3 spans 16 amino acids. CDR3 DNA (partial): TGTGCCAGTAGTATCACAAGCGGTCGACCCTACAATGAG. As protein: CASSITSGRPYNE. The entire CDR3 protein reads CASSITSGRPYNEQFF.